This record covers a single T cell receptor beta chain. This clonotype was picked up a small number of times. Which antigen it targets is not known. Base qualities are not at hand, and no much larger clone is one base apart. The protocol used for the library was 5' RACE. The instrument given in TCRdb is Illumina HiSeq 2000. A universal primer binding site was added through template switching, and the final cDNA carried a unique molecular identifier so that TCR cDNA molecules could be counted accurately. Specific primers in the conserved constant-segment region were used to synthesize first-strand cDNA for TCR alpha and beta chains. Each cDNA library was double barcoded, with a SMART-Mk sample barcode plus Illumina barcodes, to control for contamination. TruSeq adapter sequences and Illumina sample barcodes were added in two successive PCR steps. The Illumina HiSeq platform was used with custom primers to sequence TCR alpha and beta cDNA libraries. The study's processing was this. Unique molecular identifiers were extracted from raw reads with MiGEC, and CDR3 positions were determined with MiXCR. For each individual, recombination models were inferred using an EM algorithm with the repgenHMM and IGoR tools. The tcR package in R was used for shared clonotype analysis, with sharing normalized by the product of cloneset sizes. To study raw recombination without the effects of thymic and clonal selection, out-of-frame nonproductive sequences were analyzed. Clones were called with MiXCR by TCRdb after fastp trimmed the public reads at Q25, and only in-frame beta chains were retained. Here each entry gathers all rows of one CDR3 protein and keeps the most common genes and DNA. Clone size and V and J calls follow TCRdb, not the original study. This sample lists 1.5 million to 2 million distinct CDR3 sequences; around a third were detected once. The ten largest clones represent roughly 0.3% of the sample.

This sample was taken from a study of identical twins (TCRdb year 2016). At the level of the whole study: To test whether fetal clonotypes persist, this study deep-sequenced TCR alpha and beta repertoires from monozygotic twins, from unrelated adults of various ages, and from cord blood. To rule out contamination, replicate twin experiments were performed at different times with different library preparation protocols.

What the work shows at the level of the full study, not this receptor alone: Out-of-frame TCR alpha sequences shared between twins showed an excess of low generation-probability sequences compared with coincidental sharing between unrelated individuals. Invariant T cells such as MAIT and iNKT could partly confound zero-insertion analyses, although diverse VJ usage argued against such confounding for most clonotypes. Fewer insertions were carried by abundant cord blood beta clonotypes, a similar but weaker trend appeared in young adult naive repertoires, and no such trend appeared in memory repertoires. Excess twin sharing in beta out-of-frame sequences was weaker because fewer shared sequences lowered the signal-to-noise ratio. Because the same donors could not be followed over many years, conclusions were based on cross-sectional statistical analysis. Recombination models systematically underestimated out-of-frame TCR alpha sharing in monozygotic twins but agreed with sharing between unrelated individuals.

Every donor in the study was a healthy Caucasian. V loses 6 bases, J loses 0 bases, and the germline ends lie 17 bases apart. CDR1 and CDR2, looked up from the germline V gene, are MDHEN and SYDVKM. The CDR3 numbers 16 residues from cysteine through phenylalanine. Only the CDR3 DNA is retained, 48 bases long and in frame from the first base. The sequence joins TRBV28 to TRBJ1-2; the D gene is not confidently resolved. This receptor was obtained from a newborn girl in good health. The sequenced material came from cord blood. The CDR3 loop reads CASRPDPGRTNYGYTF. The base sequence is TGTGCCAGCAGGCCCGACCCGGGCCGAACTAACTATGGCTACACCTTC.